This T cell receptor (beta chain) is from a study of CD8 T cells in Susac syndrome (dated by TCRdb to the late 2010s). In the study overall: Whether CD8+ T cell activation and differentiation in Susac syndrome was antigen driven was tested using repertoire sequencing. Study-wide conclusions, independent of this receptor: The number of individuals in the TCR sequencing and HLA analysis was recognized as being relatively small.

Peripheral blood CD8+ and CD4+ T cells from healthy donors, Susac syndrome patients and multiple sclerosis patients were profiled using high-throughput TCR beta sequencing. Multiple sclerosis controls were treatment-naive patients with stable or active relapsing-remitting disease fulfilling revised McDonald criteria. CD8+ TEMRA cells were enriched by FACS, while bulk CD8+ and CD4+ T cells were purified by magnetic negative isolation. Blood was drawn into EDTA tubes, processed within 24 hours, and PBMCs were isolated by density gradient centrifugation. PBMCs intended for TCR sequencing were cryopreserved in liquid nitrogen and thawed later in a water bath at 37 degrees C. The sorted or isolated CD4+, CD8+ and CD8+ TEMRA cells reached a purity of at least 90%. Reading the germline V gene gives CDR1 LGHNA and CDR2 YNFKEQ. V was cut back by 3 bases and J by 8 bases, leaving a gap of 16 bases between them. Measured from the cysteine to the phenylalanine, the CDR3 is 14 residues long. Only the CDR3 DNA is retained, 42 bases long and in frame from the first base.

Worth noting for this clonotype: The target of this receptor is not known. Base qualities are not at hand, and no much larger clone is one base apart.

RNA was extracted with the RNeasy kit and roughly 0.5 to 1 ug was reverse transcribed using random hexamers. The immunoSEQ multiplex PCR assay, which covers 54 Vbeta and 13 Jbeta segments, was used to amplify TCR beta CDR3 regions. Bias from PCR amplification was corrected by using a synthetic template baseline for primer optimization and for computational correction. The study's processing was this. Only productive sequences were kept, with reads annotated to V, D and J genes according to IMGT and analyzed in immunoSEQ Analyzer. Clonality was calculated as one minus the Shannon entropy normalized by log2 of the number of productive unique sequences. Public and private clones were assessed among the 100 most prevalent clones of each patient and control. A clone was defined as Susac-specific if it was absent from the healthy and MS cohorts, from approximately 980 published viral clones and from other ImmuneACCESS disease sequences. The public sequencing data were trimmed at Q25 with fastp and processed into clonotypes with MiXCR by TCRdb, which kept only in-frame beta chains. Rows with a matching CDR3 protein are joined into one entry that keeps the most common DNA and genes. What appears here as the V and J calls and clone size reflects TCRdb's work, not the paper's. This sample gives 300,000 or so distinct CDR3 sequences in total; 90% to 95% of them show up just once. Around 0.07% of the sample rests with the top ten.

The V and J segments used are TRBV4-2 and TRBJ1-2; the D gene is perhaps TRBD1, from 6 matching bases. Input material: CD4+ T cells from PBMCs. This clonotype was sampled from a human donor with multiple sclerosis. Read as DNA, the sequence is TGTGCCAGCAGCCACCCTAGGACAGCCCGGGGCTACACCTTC. It translates to CASSHPRTARGYTF.